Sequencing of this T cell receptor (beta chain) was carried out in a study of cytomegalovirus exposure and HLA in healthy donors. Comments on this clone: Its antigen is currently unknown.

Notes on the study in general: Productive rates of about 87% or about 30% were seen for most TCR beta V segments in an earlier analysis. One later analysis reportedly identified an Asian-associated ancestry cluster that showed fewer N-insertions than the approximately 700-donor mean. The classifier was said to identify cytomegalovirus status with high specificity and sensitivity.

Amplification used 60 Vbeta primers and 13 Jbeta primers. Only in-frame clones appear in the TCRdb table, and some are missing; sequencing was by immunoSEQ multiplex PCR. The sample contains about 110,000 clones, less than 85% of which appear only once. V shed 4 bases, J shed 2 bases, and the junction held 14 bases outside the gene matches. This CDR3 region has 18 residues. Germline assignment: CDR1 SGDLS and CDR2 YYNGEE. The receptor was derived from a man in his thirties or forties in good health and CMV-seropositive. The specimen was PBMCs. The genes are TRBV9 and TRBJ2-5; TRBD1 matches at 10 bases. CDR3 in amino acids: CASSHGTGARVGQETQYF. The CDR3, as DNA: TGTGCCAGCAGCCATGGGACAGGGGCAAGGGTGGGACAAGAGACCCAGTACTTC.